The text below deals with one TCR beta chain. This clone was recorded only once. Its antigen is currently not known. No much larger clonotype is one base removed from it; base qualities were not supplied. These data are taken from a study of control samples from healthy donors and cancer patients (dated by TCRdb to 2018 to 2020). CDR1 MNHEY and CDR2 SMNVEV were looked up in the germline V gene (reference sequence). V is cut back by 4 bases and J by 6 bases, with 6 bases in the junction unmatched. The CDR3 runs 14 amino acids, cysteine and phenylalanine included. Only the CDR3 DNA stays, 42 bases, in frame from base 1. The library came from the immunoSEQ multiplex PCR assay. This immuneACCESS table, as held by TCRdb, lists in-frame sequences with V and J called but not all clones. Of the missing ones, under half trace to an unresolved V gene in checked studies; the others have no known cause. The sample table holds some 120,000 clones, of which about 87% were seen once. The leading ten clones occupy about 3% of the sample.

Sequences were obtained from blood. The source is a man aged 55 to 70 in good health. The chain was built from TRBV27 and TRBJ2-1; 7 bases in the junction line up with TRBD2. The nucleotides are TGTGCCAGCAGTTCCTCGCGGGGGATCAATGAGCAGTTCTTC. Its coded protein is CASSSSRGINEQFF.